The entry below describes one TCR beta chain. In the PCR, 60 Vbeta and 13 Jbeta primers were used. TCRdb keeps only in-frame clones here, not all; method: immunoSEQ multiplex PCR. The table has 150,000 or so clones, about 74% seen once. Sampled while nominally healthy, donors likely had unrecorded immune exposures. The CDR3 runs 13 residues. CDR1 and CDR2 (germline): SNHLY, FYNNEI. The data originate from a study of cytomegalovirus exposure and HLA in healthy donors. The TCR originated in a man aged 18 to 30 in good health and CMV-seropositive. The sequenced sample consisted of PBMCs. The genes are TRBV2 and TRBJ1-1; D not certain. The CDR3 DNA reads as TGTGCTCGAGCAAGCTCTTCCACCGGTGAAGCTTTCTTT. Its translation is CARASSSTGEAFF.